This TCR beta chain was profiled in a study of control samples from healthy donors and cancer patients. CDR3 length: 14 amino acids. Germline lookup yields CDR1 KGHSH and CDR2 LQKENI. Trimming cost V 2 bases and J 0 bases, with 5 bases left between them. The table came from immunoSEQ multiplex PCR; TCRdb's copy has only in-frame clones and leaves some out. The sample lists about 150,000 clones, around 95% occurring once. The chain is built from TRBV18 and TRBJ1-5, with unresolved D. The TCR comes from a man aged 35 to 55 in good health. Sequenced: blood. Here the CDR3 DNA reads TGTGCCAGCTCACCAGGGTTTAGCAATCAGCCCCAGCATTTT. Protein product: CASSPGFSNQPQHF.